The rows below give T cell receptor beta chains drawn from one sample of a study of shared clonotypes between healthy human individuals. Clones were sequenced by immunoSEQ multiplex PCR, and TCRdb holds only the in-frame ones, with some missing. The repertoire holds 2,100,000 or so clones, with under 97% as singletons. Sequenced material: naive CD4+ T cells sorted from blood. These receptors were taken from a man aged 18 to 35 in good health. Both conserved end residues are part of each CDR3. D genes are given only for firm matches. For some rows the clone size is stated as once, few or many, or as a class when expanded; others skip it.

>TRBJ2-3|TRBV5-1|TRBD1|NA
CASSYIRGTSDTQYF
TGCGCCAGCAGCTACATCAGGGGGACCTCAGATACGCAGTATTTT
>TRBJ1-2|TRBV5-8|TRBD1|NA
CASSLARTGQGNYGYTF
TGTGCCAGCAGCTTGGCCCGTACGGGACAGGGTAACTATGGCTACACCTTC
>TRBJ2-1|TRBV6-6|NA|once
CASSYPGRGQFF
TGTGCCAGCAGTTACCCCGGACGAGGGCAGTTCTTC
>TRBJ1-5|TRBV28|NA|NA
CASSLDRINQPQHF
TGTGCCAGCAGTTTAGACAGGATAAATCAGCCCCAGCATTTT
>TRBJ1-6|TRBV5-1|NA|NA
CASSLGGGEYNSPLHF
TGCGCCAGCAGCCTGGGCGGGGGTGAATATAATTCACCCCTCCACTTT
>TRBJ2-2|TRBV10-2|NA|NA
CASSVWNVNTGELFF
TGCGCCAGCAGTGTCTGGAACGTTAACACCGGGGAGCTGTTTTTT
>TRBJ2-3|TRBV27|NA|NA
CASSLGGGSTDTQYF
TGTGCCAGCAGTTTGGGAGGGGGTAGCACAGATACGCAGTATTTT
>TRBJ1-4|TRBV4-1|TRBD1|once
CASRRFDRGETNEKLFF
TGCGCCAGCAGACGCTTTGACAGGGGGGAGACTAATGAAAAACTGTTTTTT
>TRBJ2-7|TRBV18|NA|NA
CASSPRRNQYEQYF
TGTGCCAGCTCACCACGGCGGAACCAATACGAGCAGTACTTC
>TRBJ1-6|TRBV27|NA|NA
CASSARDTGNSPLHF
TGTGCCAGCAGCGCGCGGGACACGGGTAATTCACCCCTCCACTTT
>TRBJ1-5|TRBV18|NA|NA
CASSIGLSQPQHF
TGTGCCAGCTCAATAGGGCTGAGTCAGCCCCAGCATTTT
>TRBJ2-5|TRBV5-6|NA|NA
CASSLFPIGGQETQYF
TGTGCCAGCAGCTTGTTCCCCATTGGGGGGCAAGAGACCCAGTACTTC
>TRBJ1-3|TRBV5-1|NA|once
CASSLGRGTGNTIYF
TGCGCCAGCAGCTTGGGGAGGGGGACTGGAAACACCATATATTTT
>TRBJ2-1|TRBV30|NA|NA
CAWSAMLEQFF
TGTGCCTGGAGTGCGATGCTTGAGCAGTTCTTC
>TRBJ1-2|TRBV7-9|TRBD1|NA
CASSLAGTGGGGYTF
TGTGCCAGCAGCTTAGCAGGGACAGGGGGTGGTGGCTACACCTTC
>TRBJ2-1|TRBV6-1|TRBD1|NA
CASARQGRNEQFF
TGTGCCAGCGCCCGACAGGGTCGCAATGAGCAGTTCTTC
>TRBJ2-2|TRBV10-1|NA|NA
CASRKGINTGELFF
TGCGCCAGCAGGAAAGGGATCAACACCGGGGAGCTGTTTTTT
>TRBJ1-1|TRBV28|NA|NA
CASSLMNTEAFF
TGTGCCAGCAGTTTAATGAACACTGAAGCTTTCTTT
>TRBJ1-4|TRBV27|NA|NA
CATRAATNEKLFF
TGTGCCACCCGGGCAGCAACTAATGAAAAACTGTTTTTT
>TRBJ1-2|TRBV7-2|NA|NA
CASSYRNYGYTF
TGTGCCAGCAGCTACCGGAACTATGGCTACACCTTC
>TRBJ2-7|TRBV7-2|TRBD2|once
CASSLAAGDSYEQYF
TGTGCCAGCAGCTTAGCAGCGGGAGACTCCTACGAGCAGTACTTC
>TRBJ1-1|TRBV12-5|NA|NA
CASGPYRGGLTEAFF
TGTGCTAGTGGTCCCTACCGTGGGGGTTTGACTGAAGCTTTCTTT
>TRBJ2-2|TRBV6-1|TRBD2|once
CASSAGLAGEKAGELFF
TGTGCCAGCAGTGCCGGACTAGCGGGAGAGAAAGCCGGGGAGCTGTTTTTT
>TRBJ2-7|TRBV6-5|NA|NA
CASKLQVSSYEQYF
TGTGCCAGCAAGCTCCAGGTGAGCTCCTACGAGCAGTACTTC
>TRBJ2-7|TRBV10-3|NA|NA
CAISGSSYEQYF
TGTGCCATCAGTGGCTCATCCTACGAGCAGTACTTC
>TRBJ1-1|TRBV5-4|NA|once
CASQDNMNTEAFF
TGTGCCAGCCAAGACAACATGAACACTGAAGCTTTCTTT
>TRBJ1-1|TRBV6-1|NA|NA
CASSEQGPGTEAFF
TGTGCCAGCAGTGAACAGGGGCCGGGGACTGAAGCTTTCTTT
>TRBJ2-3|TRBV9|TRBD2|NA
CASSVATSGRADTQYF
TGTGCCAGCAGCGTAGCTACGAGCGGGAGGGCAGATACGCAGTATTTT
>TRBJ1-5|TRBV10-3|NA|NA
CAISGGDTYTNQPQHF
TGTGCCATCAGTGGGGGGGACACCTATACCAATCAGCCCCAGCATTTT
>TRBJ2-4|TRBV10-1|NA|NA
CASNPGPGENIQYF
TGCGCCAGCAATCCGGGGCCTGGCGAAAACATTCAGTACTTC
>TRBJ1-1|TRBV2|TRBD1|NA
CASSGSGGMNTEAFF
TGTGCCAGCAGTGGGTCAGGGGGCATGAACACTGAAGCTTTCTTT
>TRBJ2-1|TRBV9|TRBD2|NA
CASSKPSGGALNEQFF
TGTGCCAGCAGCAAACCTAGCGGGGGGGCTTTAAATGAGCAGTTCTTC
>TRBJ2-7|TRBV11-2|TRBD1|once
CASSLDRFGTASYEQYF
TGTGCCAGCAGCTTAGATCGCTTCGGGACAGCCTCCTACGAGCAGTACTTC
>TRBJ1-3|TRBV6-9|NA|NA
CASGNRNLWIIGNTIYF
TGTGCCAGCGGGAACAGGAATCTCTGGATAATCGGAAACACCATATATTTT
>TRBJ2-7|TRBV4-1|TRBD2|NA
CASSQVFSGSSYEQYF
TGCGCCAGCAGCCAAGTCTTCAGCGGGAGCTCCTACGAGCAGTACTTC
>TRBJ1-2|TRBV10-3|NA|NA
CAISESQNYGYTF
TGTGCCATCAGTGAGTCGCAAAACTATGGCTACACCTTC
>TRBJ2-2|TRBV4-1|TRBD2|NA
CASKEASGGANGELFF
TGCGCGTCCAAGGAGGCTAGCGGGGGGGCAAACGGGGAGCTGTTTTTT
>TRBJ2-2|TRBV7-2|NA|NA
CASSPKAWVSLSGELFF
TGTGCCAGCAGCCCAAAAGCCTGGGTCTCCCTATCCGGGGAGCTGTTTTTT
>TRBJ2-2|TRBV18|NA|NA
CASSPSTNTGELFF
TGTGCCAGCTCACCTTCTACGAACACCGGGGAGCTGTTTTTT
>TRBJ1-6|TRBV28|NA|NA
CASTFSPLTAYNSPLHF
TGTGCCAGCACCTTCTCCCCCCTTACAGCTTATAATTCACCCCTCCACTTT
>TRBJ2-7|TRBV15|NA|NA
CATSKTGTDYEQYF
TGTGCCACCAGCAAAACCGGGACGGACTACGAGCAGTACTTC
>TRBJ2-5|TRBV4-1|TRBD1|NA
CASSQLGTGGETQYF
TGCGCCAGCAGCCAGCTCGGGACAGGGGGGGAGACCCAGTACTTC
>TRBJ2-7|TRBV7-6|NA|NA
CASSPGTSVTYEQYF
TGTGCCAGCAGCCCAGGGACTTCGGTCACCTACGAGCAGTACTTC
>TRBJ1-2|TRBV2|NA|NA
CASSEAGSSYGYTF
TGTGCCAGCAGTGAAGCGGGCAGCTCCTATGGCTACACCTTC
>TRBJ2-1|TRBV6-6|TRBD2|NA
CASSSGRGGFYNEQFF
TGTGCCAGCAGTTCTGGGCGGGGGGGCTTTTACAATGAGCAGTTCTTC
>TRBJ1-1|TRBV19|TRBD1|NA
CASTTVRDRRSQGDTEAFF
TGTGCCAGTACAACGGTCCGGGACAGACGATCTCAAGGGGACACTGAAGCTTTCTTT
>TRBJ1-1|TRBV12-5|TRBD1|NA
CASGRPTGLNTEAFF
TGTGCTAGTGGCCGACCGACAGGGCTGAACACTGAAGCTTTCTTT
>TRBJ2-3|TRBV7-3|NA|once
CASSSRATDTQYF
TGTGCCAGCAGCTCCAGGGCAACAGATACGCAGTATTTT
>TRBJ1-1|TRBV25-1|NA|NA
CASSDGAIPEAFF
TGTGCCAGCAGTGACGGGGCGATCCCTGAAGCTTTCTTT
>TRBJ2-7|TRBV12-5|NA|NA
CASGDSDSYEQYF
TGTGCTAGTGGGGACAGCGACTCCTACGAGCAGTACTTC
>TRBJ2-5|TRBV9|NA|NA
CASSVGVAEETQYF
TGTGCCAGCAGCGTAGGGGTAGCGGAAGAGACCCAGTACTTC
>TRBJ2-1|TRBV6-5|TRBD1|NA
CASSYLRGQGNEQFF
TGTGCCAGCAGTTACCTCCGGGGACAGGGCAATGAGCAGTTCTTC
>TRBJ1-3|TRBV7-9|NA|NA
CASSLWAAETLGNTIYF
TGTGCCAGCAGCTTGTGGGCGGCTGAGACTCTGGGAAACACCATATATTTT
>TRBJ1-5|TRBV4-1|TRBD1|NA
CASSHPGQGVFHQPQHF
TGCGCCAGCAGCCATCCGGGACAGGGCGTTTTCCATCAGCCCCAGCATTTT
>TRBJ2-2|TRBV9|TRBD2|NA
CASSVGLADTTGELFF
TGTGCCAGCAGCGTGGGACTAGCGGACACCACCGGGGAGCTGTTTTTT